The 22 T cell receptor beta chains listed next were all sequenced from one sample in a study of cytomegalovirus exposure and HLA in healthy donors. PCR was performed using 60 Vbeta and 13 Jbeta primers. Generated by immunoSEQ multiplex PCR, the TCRdb table keeps only in-frame clones and is missing some. The repertoire holds 100,000 to 150,000 clones, with more than 65% as singletons. Sequences were obtained from PBMCs. These receptors were obtained from a woman aged 60-70 years in good health and CMV-seropositive.

This rearrangement joins TRBV18 to TRBJ1-4, with a possible D match to TRBD1 (5 bases). Trimming shortened V by 4 bases and J by 5 bases, and 11 bases separated the two germline ends. This CDR3 comprises 14 residues. CDR1 is KGHSH, CDR2 LQKENI, per germline. The CDR3 nucleotides read TGTGCCAGCTCACTACAGGTGAAGAATGAAAAACTGTTTTTT. Amino acid sequence: CASSLQVKNEKLFF.

The chain links TRBV5-1 to TRBJ2-1; 11 nucleotides align to TRBD2. Germline V gene lookup returns CDR1 SGHRS and CDR2 YFSETQ. This CDR3 is built from 18 residues. V shed 3 bases, J shed 0 bases, and the junction held 8 bases outside the gene matches. CDR3 sequence reads: CASSYLAGGPLSYNEQFF. In nucleotides, the CDR3 is TGCGCCAGCAGCTACTTAGCGGGGGGGCCCCTCTCCTACAATGAGCAGTTCTTC.

The CDR3 nucleotides are TGTGCCAGCAGTGAAAGGAGGACCACCGGCACTGAAGCTTTCTTT. It yields the protein CASSERRTTGTEAFF. The genes are TRBV6-1 and TRBJ1-1; D is unclear. Trimming stripped 2 bases from V and 4 bases from J, with 14 bases between. Germline V gene data show CDR1 as MNHNS and CDR2 as SASEGT. There are 15 residues in the CDR3.

The chain is built from TRBV14 and TRBJ1-6, with a weak D call TRBD1 (5 bases). Trimming left V 0 bases short and J 8 bases short, with 23 bases between. The CDR3 consists of 19 residues. Looked up from germline, CDR1 is SGHDN and CDR2 is FVKESK. CDR3: CASSQDPMREAGPYSPLHF. The CDR3 coding sequence is TGTGCCAGCAGCCAAGACCCTATGCGCGAGGCAGGGCCATATTCACCCCTCCACTTT.

The rearrangement links TRBV6-6 to TRBJ2-2; weak D call: TRBD1 (5 bases). CDR1 MNHNY and CDR2 SVGAGI come from the germline V gene (reference sequence). The CDR3 contains 13 residues. The ends were cut back, 2 bases at V and 5 bases at J, with 6 bases in the middle. The CDR3 DNA reads TGTGCCAGCAGTTACAGGGGAACCGGGGAGCTGTTTTTT. It yields the protein CASSYRGTGELFF.

This sequence joins TRBV5-5 and TRBJ2-7; TRBD2 is a possible D gene (5 bases). Trimming cost V 0 bases and J 4 bases, with 11 bases left between them. Germline assignment: CDR1 SGHKS and CDR2 YYEKEE (reference sequence). The CDR3 length is 14 residues. CDR3 sequence reads: CASSLDRERYEQYF. The DNA for the CDR3 is TGTGCCAGCAGCTTGGACCGGGAACGATACGAGCAGTACTTC.

This chain joins TRBV5-1 and TRBJ2-5, with 11 bases matching TRBD2. The CDR3 totals 16 residues. Germline V gene data show CDR1 as SGHRS and CDR2 as YFSETQ. With 4 bases clipped from V and 5 bases from J, the junction kept 10 bases outside the gene matches. CDR3: CASSRLVAGGRETQYF. The CDR3 nucleotides read TGCGCCAGCAGCCGGCTGGTAGCGGGGGGGCGGGAGACCCAGTACTTC.

The genes are TRBV5-5 and TRBJ1-3; 9 bases line up with TRBD1. J gave up 3 bases and V 3 bases, and 1 base lay outside the gene matches. CDR1 and CDR2 (germline): SGHKS, YYEKEE (reference sequence). This CDR3 contains 14 residues. In DNA form, the CDR3 reads TGTGCCAGCAGCTCGACAGGGGGTGGAAACACCATATATTTT. Protein: CASSSTGGGNTIYF.

V usage is TRBV19 and J usage is TRBJ2-2; TRBD1 aligns across 9 bases. This CDR3 comprises 15 residues. J lost 7 bases, V lost 5 bases, and 8 bases had no gene match. Germline CDR1 is LNHDA and CDR2 is SQIVND (reference sequence). The CDR3 protein is CASSSGQGSIGELFF. CDR3 coding DNA: TGTGCCAGTAGTTCCGGACAGGGGAGCATCGGGGAGCTGTTTTTT.

This clone appeared once. The chain joins TRBV9 to TRBJ2-2, with 8 positions matching TRBD1. In germline, CDR1 is SGDLS, CDR2 YYNGEE. The V segment lost 3 bases and the J segment 0 bases; nucleotides outside the gene matches: 4. CDR3 length: 16 residues. The CDR3 reads CASSDKDRANTGELFF. As DNA, the CDR3 is TGTGCCAGCAGCGACAAGGACAGGGCGAACACCGGGGAGCTGTTTTTT.

The chain combines TRBV5-4 with TRBJ2-7; 8 bases are shared with TRBD2. Per the germline V gene, CDR1 is SGHNT and CDR2 is YYREEE (reference sequence). The CDR3 covers 14 residues. V shed 4 bases and J 0 bases; nucleotides not matched to a gene: 3. The CDR3 DNA is TGTGCCAGCAGCAACGGGGGGGACTCCTACGAGCAGTACTTC. Encoded protein: CASSNGGDSYEQYF.

The chain joins TRBV28 to TRBJ1-2, with a weak D call TRBD1 (5 bases). Trimming removed 3 bases at V and 6 bases at J, with 26 bases between. CDR3 length equals 18 residues. Looked up from germline, CDR1 is MDHEN and CDR2 is SYDVKM. CDR3 sequence (DNA): TGTGCCAGCAGTTTCCCCACCCCACCTAACCCAGGGTGGGATGGCTACACCTTC. Translating it yields CASSFPTPPNPGWDGYTF.

The V and J genes are TRBV5-1 and TRBJ2-7, with D perhaps TRBD2 (6 bases). This CDR3 is built from 14 residues. The ends were cut back, 1 base at V and 6 bases at J, with 14 bases in the middle. CDR1 and CDR2 (germline): SGHRS, YFSETQ. The CDR3 region is CASSLPVEGPEQYF. CDR3 nucleotides: TGCGCCAGCAGCTTGCCTGTGGAGGGACCCGAGCAGTACTTC.

The rearrangement links TRBV14 to TRBJ2-7; TRBD1 is a possible D gene (6 bases). Germline CDR1 and CDR2: SGHDN and FVKESK. CDR3 size: 14 residues. Trimming removed 4 bases at V and 0 bases at J, with 10 bases between. The CDR3 coding sequence is TGTGCCAGCAGCCCCCGGACAGTCTCCTACGAGCAGTACTTC. Amino acids: CASSPRTVSYEQYF.

This clone was detected once. Other DNA sequences in this sample translate to the same CDR3. This chain joins TRBV4-1 and TRBJ1-5; weak D call: TRBD1 (6 bases). CDR1 and CDR2 (germline): MGHRA, YSYEKL. The CDR3 loop spans 14 amino acids. Trimming removed 1 base from V and 7 bases from J, with 11 bases in between. CDR3 coding DNA: TGCGCCAGCAGCCAAGGAGGGGGAGGGCAGCCCCAGCATTTT. Residues: CASSQGGGGQPQHF.

The genes are TRBV5-1 and TRBJ2-1, with D tentatively TRBD2 (7 bases). This CDR3 is 14 amino acids long. Germline V CDR1 and CDR2: SGHRS, YFSETQ. V shed 0 bases and J shed 10 bases, with 14 bases lying between them. The CDR3 bases are TGCGCCAGCAGCTTGGTGCGGGGGCCGGGGGAGCAGTTCTTC. It is translated as CASSLVRGPGEQFF.

This rearrangement joins TRBV7-2 to TRBJ1-2, with D possibly being TRBD1 (5 bases). The CDR3 contains 14 residues. V dropped 4 bases and J dropped 4 bases, with 13 bases sitting between them. The germline CDR1 and CDR2 sequences are SGHTA and FQGNSA. The CDR3 nucleotides are TGTGCCAGCAGCTCACTGGACAAAATCTATGGCTACACCTTC. Translation: CASSSLDKIYGYTF.

This rearrangement joins TRBV11-2 to TRBJ2-2, with D unresolved. Between the trimmed V and J ends, which lost 2 bases and 1 base, there was a span of 11 bases. Germline CDR1 reads SGHAT; CDR2 reads FQNNGV. The CDR3 is 16 residues long. CDR3 region: CASSLRSPLNTGELFF. CDR3 coding DNA: TGTGCCAGCAGCTTACGAAGTCCACTGAACACCGGGGAGCTGTTTTTT.

The V call is TRBV6-6, the J call TRBJ1-5, with D perhaps TRBD1 (5 bases). V was cut by 2 bases and J by 3 bases, with 11 bases left in between. Germline V gene data show CDR1 as MNHNY and CDR2 as SVGAGI (reference sequence). CDR3 length: 15 amino acids. CDR3: CASSYGRVDNQPQHF. CDR3 DNA sequence: TGTGCCAGCAGTTACGGCAGGGTGGACAATCAGCCCCAGCATTTT.

V and J are TRBV6-1 and TRBJ1-2; 11 bases line up with TRBD1. The J segment lost 3 bases and the V segment lost 1 base, leaving 1 base of the junction unmatched. CDR1 and CDR2 (germline): MNHNS, SASEGT. The CDR3 is made up of 15 amino acids. CDR3 sequence reads: CASSEVGQGDYGYTF. Here the CDR3 DNA reads TGTGCCAGCAGTGAAGTGGGACAGGGGGACTATGGCTACACCTTC.

The rearrangement uses TRBV11-3 and TRBJ2-2, with D perhaps TRBD1 (5 bases). The CDR3 runs to 14 residues. CDR1 and CDR2 from the germline V gene are SGHNT and YENEEA. The V end lost 6 bases, the J end lost 2 bases, and 10 bases lay between the germline ends. CDR3 in amino acids: CASRQEINTGELFF. The CDR3 DNA follows: TGTGCCAGCAGACAGGAAATCAACACCGGGGAGCTGTTTTTT.

The chain carries TRBV7-9 and TRBJ1-2, with 10 bases identical to TRBD1. The CDR3 loop spans 14 amino acids. Germline-derived CDR1 and CDR2 are SEHNR and FQNEAQ (reference sequence). The J segment lost 6 bases and the V segment lost 6 bases, leaving 7 bases of the junction unmatched. CDR3 residues: CASSLTGGENGYTF. As DNA, the CDR3 is TGTGCCAGCAGTTTGACAGGGGGCGAAAATGGCTACACCTTC.